Included here is one T cell receptor (beta chain) sequence, with context. What it recognizes is unknown. Method: immunoSEQ multiplex PCR; TCRdb's copy keeps in-frame clones and lacks some. The sample yields roughly 120,000 clones, approximately 85% seen once. The sample originates from a study of T cell responses to AZD1222 COVID-19 vaccine. About the study: Investigators merged groups given second doses at roughly 4 or roughly 12 weeks. Findings and caveats of the study: At baseline, just a handful of AZD1222 recipients tested seropositive.

The V end lost 5 bases, the J end lost 4 bases, and 13 bases lay between the germline ends. The CDR3 extends over 14 amino acids. Germline V gene data show CDR1 as SEHNR and CDR2 as FQNEAQ (reference sequence). The chain uses TRBV7-9 and TRBJ2-3; tentative D call: TRBD1 (6 bases). The TCR comes from an adult in good health. Sequenced material: peripheral blood, taken on day 0 of AZD1222 vaccination. The CDR3 reads CASSLPYRADTQYF. The CDR3 DNA sequence: TGTGCCAGCAGCCTACCATACAGGGCAGATACGCAGTATTTT.